This T cell receptor (beta chain) was profiled in a study of HIV-infected patients and healthy controls. TCRdb redid the calling of the 5' RACE reads with MiXCR, one entry per CDR3 protein. This sample has around 58,000 distinct CDR3 sequences, with under 25% found just once. This clonotype has more than one count but fewer than ten. V lost 7 bases, J lost 2 bases, and 4 bases stayed unmatched. The CDR3 is 13 residues long. The germline gives CDR1 MNHNS, CDR2 SASEGT. The origin of this receptor is a human donor in good health. The rearrangement uses TRBV6-1 and TRBJ1-2; TRBD1 matches 7 bases. Sequencing was done on a sample of CD4+ T cells from blood. In DNA, the CDR3 is TGTGCCAGCATTCTGGACAGGAACTATGGCTACACCTTC. The encoded protein is CASILDRNYGYTF.